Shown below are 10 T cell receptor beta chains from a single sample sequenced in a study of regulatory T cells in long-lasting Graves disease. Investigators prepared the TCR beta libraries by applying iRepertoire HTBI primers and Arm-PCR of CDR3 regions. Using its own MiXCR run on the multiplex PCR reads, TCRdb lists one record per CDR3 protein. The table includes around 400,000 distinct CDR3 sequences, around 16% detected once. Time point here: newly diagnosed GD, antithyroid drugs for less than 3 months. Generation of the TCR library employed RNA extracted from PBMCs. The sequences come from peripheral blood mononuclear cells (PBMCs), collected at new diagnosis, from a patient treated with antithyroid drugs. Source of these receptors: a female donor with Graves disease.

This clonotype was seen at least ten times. CDR3 in DNA: TGTGCCAGCTCTGATTGGAAAAACTATGGCTACACCTTC. The encoded protein is CASSDWKNYGYTF. The chain couples TRBV18 to TRBJ1-2, with D uncertain. The CDR3 covers 13 residues. V was shortened by 6 bases and J by 2 bases, with 10 bases between the two germline ends. CDR1 and CDR2 (germline): KGHSH, LQKENI.

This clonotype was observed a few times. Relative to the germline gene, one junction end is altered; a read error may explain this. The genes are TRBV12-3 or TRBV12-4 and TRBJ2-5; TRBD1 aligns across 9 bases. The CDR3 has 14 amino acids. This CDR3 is CTSSPGQGGETQYF. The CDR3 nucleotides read TGTACCAGCAGTCCGGGACAGGGAGGAGAGACCCAGTACTTC.

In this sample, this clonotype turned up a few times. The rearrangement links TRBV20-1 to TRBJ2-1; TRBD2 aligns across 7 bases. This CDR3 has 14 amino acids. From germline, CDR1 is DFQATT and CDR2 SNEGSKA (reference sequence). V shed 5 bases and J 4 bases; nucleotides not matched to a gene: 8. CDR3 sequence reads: CSAGGGSQYNEQFF. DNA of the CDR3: TGCAGTGCTGGGGGGGGTTCCCAATACAATGAGCAGTTCTTC.

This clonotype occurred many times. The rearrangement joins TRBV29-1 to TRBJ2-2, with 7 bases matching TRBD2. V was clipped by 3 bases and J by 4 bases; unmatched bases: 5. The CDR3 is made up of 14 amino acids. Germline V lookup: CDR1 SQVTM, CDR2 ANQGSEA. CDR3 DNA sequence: TGCAGCGTTGACTTGGGACTACTCACCGGGGAGCTGTTTTTT. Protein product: CSVDLGLLTGELFF.

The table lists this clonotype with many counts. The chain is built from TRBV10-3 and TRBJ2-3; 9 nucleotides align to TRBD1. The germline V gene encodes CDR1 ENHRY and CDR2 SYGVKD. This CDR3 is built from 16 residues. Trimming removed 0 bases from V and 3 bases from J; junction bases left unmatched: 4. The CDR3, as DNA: TGTGCCATCAGTGAGTCGCGGGGACAGGGTACAGATACGCAGTATTTT. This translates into CAISESRGQGTDTQYF.

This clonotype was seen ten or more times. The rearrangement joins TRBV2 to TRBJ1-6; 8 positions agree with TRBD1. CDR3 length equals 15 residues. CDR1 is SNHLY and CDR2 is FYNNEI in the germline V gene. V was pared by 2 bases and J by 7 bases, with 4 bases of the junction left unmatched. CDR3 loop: CASSEQGAGNSPLHF. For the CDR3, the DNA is TGTGCCAGCAGTGAACAGGGGGCTGGGAATTCACCCCTCCACTTT.

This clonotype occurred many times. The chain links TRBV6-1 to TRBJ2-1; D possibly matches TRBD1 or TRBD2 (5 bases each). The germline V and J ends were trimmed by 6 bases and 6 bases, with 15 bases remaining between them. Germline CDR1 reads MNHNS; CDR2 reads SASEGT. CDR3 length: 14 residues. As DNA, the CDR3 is TGTGCCAGCAGAGCCTCGGGGCTCAGCAATGAGCAGTTCTTC. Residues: CASRASGLSNEQFF.

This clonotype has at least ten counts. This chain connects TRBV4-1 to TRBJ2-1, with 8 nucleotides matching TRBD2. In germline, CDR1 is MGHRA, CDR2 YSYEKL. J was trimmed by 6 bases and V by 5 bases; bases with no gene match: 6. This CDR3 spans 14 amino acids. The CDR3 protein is CASSLLAVGNEQFF. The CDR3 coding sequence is TGCGCCAGCAGCTTACTAGCGGTCGGCAATGAGCAGTTCTTC.

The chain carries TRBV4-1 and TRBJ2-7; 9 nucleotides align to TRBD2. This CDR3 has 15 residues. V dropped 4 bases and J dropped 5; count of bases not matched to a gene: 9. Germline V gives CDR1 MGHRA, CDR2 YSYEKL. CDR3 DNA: TGCGCCAGCAGCCTCCTGGCGGGAGGGCCGGACGAGCAGTACTTC. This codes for CASSLLAGGPDEQYF.

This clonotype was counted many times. CDR3 nucleotide sequence: TGTGCCAGCAGTGACTGGATTCGGGTGCCCTACGAGCAGTACTTC. This codes for CASSDWIRVPYEQYF. This sequence joins TRBV6-1 and TRBJ2-7; D not resolved. The CDR3 totals 15 residues. The V gene lost 3 bases and the J gene lost 2 bases, with 14 bases spanning the gap. Germline CDR1 reads MNHNS; CDR2 reads SASEGT.